This is a list of T cell receptor beta chains from one sample in a study of control samples from healthy donors and cancer patients. Sequencing was performed with immunoSEQ multiplex PCR; in TCRdb, only in-frame clones are kept and a portion is missing. In the table there are about 160,000 clones, roughly 95% of which are singletons. Specimen: blood. The receptor set was obtained from a woman aged 30 to 39 in good health. CDR3s include the opening cysteine and the closing phenylalanine or tryptophan. Fields, in order: clone size, V gene, D gene, J gene, CDR3 protein, CDR3 DNA. The D gene is left open where the match is weak. Not all rows give a size; the values are once, few, many and, for expanded clones, a class.

NA	TRBV27	NA	TRBJ1-4	CASSPSVDSATNEKLFF	TGTGCCAGCAGTCCATCAGTGGACAGTGCAACTAATGAAAAACTGTTTTTT
NA	TRBV12-3/TRBV12-4	NA	TRBJ1-2	CASSFRAGYGYTF	TGTGCCAGCAGTTTTCGAGCAGGGTATGGCTACACCTTC
NA	TRBV18	NA	TRBJ2-5	CASSPLQETQYF	TGTGCCAGCTCACCTCTTCAAGAGACCCAGTACTTC
NA	TRBV18	TRBD2	TRBJ2-1	CASFVSGRLYNEQFF	TGTGCCAGCTTTGTAAGCGGGAGACTCTACAATGAGCAGTTCTTC
once	TRBV7-9	NA	TRBJ1-5	CASSLVGPNQPQHF	TGTGCCAGCAGCTTGGTAGGACCCAATCAGCCCCAGCATTTT
NA	TRBV5-1	NA	TRBJ2-7	CASSLDRQTYEQYF	TGCGCCAGCAGCTTGGACCGGCAGACCTACGAGCAGTACTTC
once	TRBV12-3/TRBV12-4	NA	TRBJ2-2	CASSGVAAGELFF	TGTGCCAGCAGTGGGGTCGCGGCCGGGGAGCTGTTTTTT
NA	TRBV18	NA	TRBJ2-5	CASSLRRPSREETQYF	TGTGCCAGCTCACTCCGCAGGCCATCAAGGGAAGAGACCCAGTACTTC
NA	TRBV30	NA	TRBJ1-6	CAWSRGATSSYNSPLHF	TGTGCCTGGTCCCGAGGGGCAACTAGCTCCTATAATTCACCCCTCCACTTT
NA	TRBV21-1	NA	TRBJ1-1	CASSKGQRTNTEAFF	TGTGCCAGCAGCAAAGGGCAGCGAACGAACACTGAAGCTTTCTTT
NA	TRBV5-6	TRBD2	TRBJ2-1	CASSFKREIGLQFF	TGTGCCAGCAGCTTCAAGCGGGAGATAGGGTTGCAGTTCTTC
NA	TRBV7-9	NA	TRBJ2-1	CASSGGNGLNYNEQFF	TGTGCCAGCAGCGGTGGTAATGGCCTTAACTACAATGAGCAGTTCTTC
NA	TRBV18	TRBD1	TRBJ1-1	CASHGTGRWNTEAFF	TGTGCCAGCCACGGGACAGGGCGGTGGAACACTGAAGCTTTCTTT
NA	TRBV13	TRBD1	TRBJ1-4	CASSTPRGTDEKLFF	TGTGCCAGCAGCACCCCCAGGGGGACAGATGAAAAACTGTTTTTT
NA	TRBV12-3/TRBV12-4	NA	TRBJ1-2	CASSLPREGYTF	TGTGCCAGCAGTTTACCCAGGGAAGGCTACACCTTC
NA	TRBV11-2	NA	TRBJ2-3	CASSFGGRFPDTQYF	TGTGCCAGCAGCTTTGGGGGGAGATTCCCAGATACGCAGTATTTT
NA	TRBV5-6	NA	TRBJ1-5	CASSFGTFVGAAGQPQHF	TGTGCCAGCAGCTTCGGAACCTTTGTGGGGGCTGCGGGTCAGCCCCAGCATTTT
NA	TRBV12-5	NA	TRBJ2-3	CASGSPGPQDTQYF	TGTGCTTCTGGGTCCCCGGGACCACAAGATACGCAGTATTTT
NA	TRBV28	NA	TRBJ1-3	CASIRSGDTIYF	TGTGCCAGCATTCGCAGTGGGGACACCATATATTTT
NA	TRBV27	NA	TRBJ2-3	CASSFSTSSTDTQYF	TGTGCCAGCAGTTTTAGTACTTCTAGCACAGATACGCAGTATTTT
NA	TRBV28	NA	TRBJ1-2	CASSLSQVGYTF	TGTGCCAGCAGTTTAAGTCAGGTTGGCTACACCTTC
NA	TRBV9	NA	TRBJ1-1	CASSVAGLGTEAFF	TGTGCCAGCAGCGTAGCAGGACTTGGGACTGAAGCTTTCTTT
NA	TRBV5-4	NA	TRBJ1-2	CASSLAGVSLSHPYGYTF	TGTGCCAGCAGCTTGGCCGGGGTTTCTCTCTCCCATCCCTATGGCTACACCTTC
NA	TRBV7-8	NA	TRBJ1-5	CASSPSRDNQPQHF	TGTGCCAGCAGCCCCTCCCGGGACAATCAGCCCCAGCATTTT
NA	TRBV5-1	NA	TRBJ1-4	CASSRGQTNEKLFF	TGCGCCAGCAGCCGAGGACAGACGAATGAAAAACTGTTTTTT
NA	TRBV11-2	NA	TRBJ1-2	CASSLMAANYGYTF	TGTGCCAGCAGCTTAATGGCAGCTAACTATGGCTACACCTTC
NA	TRBV3-1/TRBV3-2	TRBD1	TRBJ2-2	CASSQGQGNTGELFF	TGTGCCAGCAGCCAAGGACAGGGTAACACCGGGGAGCTGTTTTTT
NA	TRBV2	NA	TRBJ1-2	CASTDQGLGYGYTF	TGTGCCAGCACCGACCAGGGTCTAGGCTATGGCTACACCTTC
NA	TRBV30	TRBD1	TRBJ2-7	CAWTEGQGPTYEQYF	TGTGCCTGGACCGAGGGACAGGGGCCAACCTACGAGCAGTACTTC
once	TRBV5-1	TRBD2	TRBJ2-5	CASSTGTSGFQETQYF	TGCGCCAGCAGCACCGGGACTAGCGGTTTCCAAGAGACCCAGTACTTC
once	TRBV2	TRBD2	TRBJ2-1	CASSESGGSLYNEQFF	TGTGCCAGCAGTGAATCCGGCGGGAGTCTCTACAATGAGCAGTTCTTC
few	TRBV29-1	TRBD1	TRBJ2-6	CSVEQGSSGANVLTF	TGCAGCGTGGAACAGGGGAGCTCTGGGGCCAACGTCCTGACTTTC
NA	TRBV12-3/TRBV12-4	NA	TRBJ2-2	CASSWGQTGELFF	TGTGCCAGCAGTTGGGGACAAACCGGGGAGCTGTTTTTT
NA	TRBV7-9	NA	TRBJ2-5	CASSLVGPGRETQYF	TGTGCCAGCAGCTTAGTAGGACCGGGGAGGGAGACCCAGTACTTC
NA	TRBV18	TRBD1	TRBJ1-2	CASSPPAGQGGGYTF	TGTGCCAGCTCACCACCGGCGGGACAGGGGGGTGGCTACACCTTC
NA	TRBV5-1	NA	TRBJ1-6	CASSLEGFRNSPLHF	TGCGCCAGCAGCTTGGAAGGGTTCCGAAATTCACCCCTCCACTTT
NA	TRBV18	TRBD1	TRBJ2-3	CASSPDLGQGSAYTQYF	TGTGCCAGCTCACCCGACCTGGGACAGGGGTCCGCCTATACGCAGTATTTT
NA	TRBV28	NA	TRBJ1-4	CASSWGGSWSEEKLFF	TGTGCCAGCAGCTGGGGAGGTTCATGGTCGGAAGAAAAACTGTTTTTT
once	TRBV4-1	NA	TRBJ2-7	CASSQDRYQDTAYEQYF	TGCGCCAGCAGCCAAGATCGGTACCAGGACACCGCCTACGAGCAGTACTTC